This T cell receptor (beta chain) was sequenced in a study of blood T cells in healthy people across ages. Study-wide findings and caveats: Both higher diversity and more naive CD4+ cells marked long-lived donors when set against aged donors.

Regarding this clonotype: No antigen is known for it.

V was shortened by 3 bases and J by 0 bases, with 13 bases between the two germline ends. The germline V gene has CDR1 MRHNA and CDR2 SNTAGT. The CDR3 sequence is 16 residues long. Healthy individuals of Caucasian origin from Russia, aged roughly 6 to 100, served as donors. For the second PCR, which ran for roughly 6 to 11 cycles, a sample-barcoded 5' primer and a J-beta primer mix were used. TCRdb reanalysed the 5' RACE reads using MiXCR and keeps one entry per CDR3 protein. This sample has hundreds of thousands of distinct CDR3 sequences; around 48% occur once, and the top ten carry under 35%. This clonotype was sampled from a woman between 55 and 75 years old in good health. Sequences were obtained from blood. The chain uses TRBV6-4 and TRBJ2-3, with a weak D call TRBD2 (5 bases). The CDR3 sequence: CASSESGILSTDTQYF. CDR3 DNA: TGTGCCAGCAGTGAATCCGGGATCCTGAGCACAGATACGCAGTATTTT.